The next 15 T cell receptor beta chains were all read from a single sample in a study of cytomegalovirus exposure and HLA in healthy donors. The PCR contained 60 Vbeta and 13 Jbeta primers. Libraries were prepared by immunoSEQ multiplex PCR; TCRdb keeps only in-frame clonotypes and omits some of them. The sample lists about 78,000 clones; approximately 70% were seen once. The sequenced sample consisted of PBMCs. Receptor source: a woman aged 35 to 49 in good health and CMV-seropositive.

The chain has TRBV4-1 and TRBJ1-5; D remains unclear. The CDR3 extends over 15 amino acids. The germline CDR1 and CDR2 sequences are MGHRA and YSYEKL. V shed 3 bases and J shed 1 base, with 10 bases lying between them. CDR3: CASSHPTKSNQPQHF. The CDR3 DNA is TGCGCCAGCAGCCACCCGACAAAGAGCAATCAGCCCCAGCATTTT.

This clone was found many times. The V and J genes are TRBV7-6 and TRBJ2-5, with 9 bases that match TRBD2. CDR3 length equals 15 residues. V lost 5 bases, J lost 2 bases, and 6 bases stayed unmatched. Germline CDR1 reads SGHVS; CDR2 reads FNYEAQ. For the CDR3, the DNA is TGTGCCAGCAGCCCTCTAGCGGGGCTACAAGAGACCCAGTACTTC. The encoded protein is CASSPLAGLQETQYF.

The gene calls are TRBV2 and TRBJ2-7; D might be TRBD1 (5 bases). From germline, CDR1 is SNHLY and CDR2 FYNNEI. V gave up 3 bases and J gave up 0 bases, with 12 bases separating them. The CDR3 is 15 residues long. CDR3 bases: TGTGCCAGCAGTGAGGGCAGGGCGTACTCCTACGAGCAGTACTTC. Protein: CASSEGRAYSYEQYF.

The DNA for the CDR3 is TGTGCCAGCAGTGAGGGTCCGCGGGTGGCTTTCTTT. Its protein is CASSEGPRVAFF. V and J are TRBV6-1 and TRBJ1-1; D gene ambiguous. This CDR3 has 12 amino acids. Germline CDR1 MNHNS, CDR2 SASEGT. V was pared by 3 bases and J by 11 bases, with 13 bases between.

This CDR3 is CASSLLQYNSPLHF. The CDR3 nucleotides read TGTGCCAGCAGTTTATTACAGTATAATTCACCCCTCCACTTT. This sequence joins TRBV27 and TRBJ1-6; D gene ambiguous. V lost 1 base and J 4 bases, leaving 5 bases between the germline ends. CDR1 MNHEY and CDR2 SMNVEV come from the germline V gene (reference sequence). This CDR3 spans 14 amino acids.

The genes are TRBV4-3 and TRBJ1-2, with D possibly matching TRBD1 (5 bases). CDR1 is LGHNA and CDR2 is YSLEER in the germline V gene. The CDR3 extends over 14 amino acids. V lost 1 base to trimming and J lost 8 bases, with 14 bases between them. DNA of the CDR3: TGCGCCAGCAGCCAAGTACCCAGGGTCAGCGGCTACACCTTC. It is translated as CASSQVPRVSGYTF.

This clone was detected a few times. The chain is built from TRBV6-5 and TRBJ1-2, with D possibly TRBD1 on 5 matching bases. The germline CDR1 and CDR2 sequences are MNHEY and SVGAGI. V was cut by 2 bases and J by 8 bases, with 6 bases left in between. The CDR3 is 11 amino acids. The CDR3 DNA is TGTGCCAGCAGTTACCAGGGAGGCTACACCTTC. Translation gives CASSYQGGYTF.

CDR3 residues: CTSSQELQMSGHKKNQPQHF. CDR3 nucleotide sequence: TGCACCAGCAGCCAAGAGTTACAGATGTCGGGACATAAAAAGAATCAGCCCCAGCATTTT. The rearrangement links TRBV1 to TRBJ1-5; the D call of TRBD1 is as the table states it, not checked on the DNA. TRBV1 is an annotated pseudogene. CDR3 length: 20 amino acids.

The V gene is TRBV5-6, the J gene TRBJ2-5, with D possibly matching TRBD1 (6 bases). Trimming stripped 4 bases from V and 4 bases from J, with 11 bases between. CDR1 SGHDT and CDR2 YYEEEE come from the germline V gene. This CDR3 has 13 residues. CDR3 protein: CASSGTGLETQYF. CDR3 bases: TGTGCCAGCAGCGGAACAGGGTTAGAGACCCAGTACTTC.

The chain is built from TRBV7-9 and TRBJ2-7, with a tentative D call TRBD1 (5 bases). V was cut by 0 bases and J by 6 bases, with 12 bases left in between. The CDR3 covers 14 residues. CDR1 SEHNR and CDR2 FQNEAQ come from the germline V gene (reference sequence). The CDR3 coding sequence is TGTGCCAGCAGCTTAGCGGCAGGGTTCGGCGAGCAGTACTTC. Encoded protein: CASSLAAGFGEQYF.

The chain is built from TRBV7-2 and TRBJ2-4, with 8 bases fitting TRBD1. Germline CDR1 is SGHTA and CDR2 is FQGNSA. CDR3 size: 15 residues. Trimming at V came to 4 bases and at J to 8 bases, leaving 10 bases not matched to a gene. The CDR3 DNA sequence: TGTGCCAGCAGCTCCACGACAGGGGAGATGGACATTCAGTACTTC. Protein sequence: CASSSTTGEMDIQYF.

The chain uses TRBV11-2 and TRBJ1-1; D is possibly TRBD1 (6 bases). Germline assignment: CDR1 SGHAT and CDR2 FQNNGV. Trimming cost V 4 bases and J 7 bases, with 13 bases left between them. There are 13 residues in the CDR3. CDR3 sequence reads: CASSYVGAIEAFF. CDR3 in DNA: TGTGCCAGCAGCTACGTGGGGGCCATTGAAGCTTTCTTT.

This clone came up a few times. The J gene is TRBJ2-7, the V gene TRBV4-1; 9 nucleotides align to TRBD2. Per germline, CDR1 MGHRA and CDR2 YSYEKL. CDR3 length equals 17 residues. V shed 3 bases and J 3 bases; nucleotides not matched to a gene: 12. The CDR3: CASSQVGGSGSFYEQYF. CDR3 sequence (DNA): TGCGCCAGCAGCCAGGTCGGGGGTAGCGGGAGCTTCTACGAGCAGTACTTC.

The chain couples TRBV29-1 to TRBJ2-2, with 9 bases aligning to TRBD1. Germline V CDR1 and CDR2: SQVTM, ANQGSEA. The CDR3 contains 15 residues. The ends lost 4 bases at V and 2 bases at J; junction bases unmatched: 5. CDR3 sequence: CSVAPGQGNTGELFF. The CDR3 nucleotides are TGCAGCGTTGCACCGGGACAGGGTAACACCGGGGAGCTGTTTTTT.

The rearrangement uses TRBV19 and TRBJ2-2; TRBD2 agrees at 13 bases. V shed 7 bases and J 6 bases; nucleotides not matched to a gene: 11. Germline V gene lookup returns CDR1 LNHDA and CDR2 SQIVND (reference sequence). The CDR3 is 17 amino acids. The CDR3 region is CASTLRGGLAGSGELFF. The CDR3 DNA reads TGTGCCAGTACCCTAAGGGGGGGACTAGCGGGGTCCGGGGAGCTGTTTTTT.